The rows below give T cell receptor beta chains drawn from one sample of a study of vaccination and CD4 T cells after COVID-19. One entry per CDR3 protein results from TCRdb running MiXCR on the PCR reads. The sample includes more than 8,000 distinct CDR3 sequences, approximately 25% seen only once; the top ten take roughly 13%. These receptors lack a known antigen. This material consisted of CD4+ T cells from blood, cultured in vitro, taken after SARS-CoV-2 vaccination. The receptors were gathered from a human donor who had recovered from COVID-19. Each CDR3 is given without its conserved first and last residue.

V gene: TRBV6-1; J gene: TRBJ2-5; CDR3 protein: ASRHLLAQY
V gene: TRBV7-2; J gene: TRBJ2-5; CDR3 protein: ASSQRPGGRQETQY
V gene: TRBV11-2; J gene: TRBJ2-7; CDR3 protein: ASSLLVGRTAYEQY
V gene: TRBV6-2/TRBV6-3; J gene: TRBJ2-7; CDR3 protein: ASSVAGPSEQY
V gene: TRBV20-1; J gene: TRBJ2-5; CDR3 protein: SASPDMVLETQY
V gene: TRBV4-3; J gene: TRBJ1-2; CDR3 protein: ASSQDMRTATNYGYT
V gene: TRBV20-1; J gene: TRBJ1-5; CDR3 protein: SASPQGPNQPQH
V gene: TRBV28; J gene: TRBJ2-1; CDR3 protein: ASSSSGSSYNEQF
V gene: TRBV6-1; J gene: TRBJ2-1; CDR3 protein: ASAQGEWSYNEQF
V gene: TRBV6-1; J gene: TRBJ2-7; CDR3 protein: ASSEFSYEQY
V gene: TRBV18; J gene: TRBJ2-5; CDR3 protein: ASSNWTGQPQPRHKTQY
V gene: TRBV27; J gene: TRBJ2-7; CDR3 protein: ASSPGVGSSYEQY
V gene: TRBV28; J gene: TRBJ1-6; CDR3 protein: ASQGIYSPLH
V gene: TRBV7-2; J gene: TRBJ2-7; CDR3 protein: ASSPRLYEQY
V gene: TRBV11-3; J gene: TRBJ2-1; CDR3 protein: ASSLAPSGSPRNEQF
V gene: TRBV27; J gene: TRBJ2-7; CDR3 protein: ASSSGLAGSEQY
V gene: TRBV27; J gene: TRBJ2-3; CDR3 protein: ASSKRDSSRIDTQY
V gene: TRBV30; J gene: TRBJ2-1; CDR3 protein: AWSVQGYEQF
V gene: TRBV7-2; J gene: TRBJ2-1; CDR3 protein: ASSLGPVYNEQF
V gene: TRBV20-1; J gene: TRBJ2-3; CDR3 protein: SASNVGGSADTQY
V gene: TRBV10-2; J gene: TRBJ1-5; CDR3 protein: ASSGETVDQPQH
V gene: TRBV7-2; J gene: TRBJ1-1; CDR3 protein: ASSLLQGWNTEAF
V gene: TRBV12-3/TRBV12-4; J gene: TRBJ2-5; CDR3 protein: ASSFGAGPGETQY
V gene: TRBV19; J gene: TRBJ2-7; CDR3 protein: ASSRRLAGGITYEQY
V gene: TRBV21-1; J gene: TRBJ1-4; CDR3 protein: ASSKEQEPPNEKLF
V gene: TRBV23-1; J gene: TRBJ2-7; CDR3 protein: ASSQSESSSWGGEQY
V gene: TRBV18; J gene: TRBJ1-3; CDR3 protein: ASSPPSRDRAGNTIY
V gene: TRBV4-1; J gene: TRBJ2-7; CDR3 protein: ASSPTDGLSSYEQY
V gene: TRBV29-1; J gene: TRBJ1-2; CDR3 protein: SGKTISGYT
V gene: TRBV19; J gene: TRBJ2-5; CDR3 protein: ASSKTGLAGWEETQY
V gene: TRBV7-2; J gene: TRBJ2-5; CDR3 protein: ASSPLLAGPQETQY
V gene: TRBV7-2; J gene: TRBJ2-3; CDR3 protein: ASHQGDSATQY
V gene: TRBV30; J gene: TRBJ1-1; CDR3 protein: AWRLGHHTEAF